Reported below is one T cell receptor (beta chain). This sample was taken from a study of control samples from healthy donors and cancer patients. Measured with immunoSEQ multiplex PCR; TCRdb has only the in-frame clones, and not every one. The table includes 70,000 to 95,000 clones, around 87% detected once. Source material: blood. This clonotype originated in a man aged 50-60 years in good health.

In nucleotides, the CDR3 is TGCAGCGTTGAAGACAGGTACATGAACACTGAAGCTTTCTTT. Translated, it gives CSVEDRYMNTEAFF. The chain joins TRBV29-1 to TRBJ1-1, with D unresolved. V lost 0 bases and J 0 bases, leaving 8 bases between the germline ends. This CDR3 spans 14 amino acids. Germline assignment: CDR1 SQVTM and CDR2 ANQGSEA.